This is a list of T cell receptor beta chains from one sample in a study of identical twins. TCRdb used MiXCR to reprocess the 5' RACE reads, holding one entry per CDR3 protein. The data show about 690,000 distinct CDR3 sequences, with approximately 6.1% seen just once and approximately 1.6% held by the top ten. Sequenced material: naive T cells sorted from blood. The receptors derive from a man aged 18 to 29 in good health. CDR3s include the opening cysteine and the closing phenylalanine or tryptophan. Fields, in order: D gene, J gene, clone size, V gene, CDR3 DNA, CDR3 protein. D genes are given only for firm matches. Clone size is not always given. Where it is, it says once, few, many or a class for expanded clones.

>TRBD1|TRBJ2-1|many|TRBV29-1
TGCAGCGTTGTGCGGGACAGGGGCGATGAGCAGTTCTTC
CSVVRDRGDEQFF
>NA|TRBJ2-7|few|TRBV27
TGTGCCAGCAGTCCCCTCCCCGGGGGTGTCTCCTACGAGCAGTACTTC
CASSPLPGGVSYEQYF
>NA|TRBJ2-1|NA|TRBV12-3/TRBV12-4
TGTGCCAGCAGTTTTCTTGACAGCTACAATGAGCAGTTCTTC
CASSFLDSYNEQFF
>TRBD2|TRBJ2-1|few|TRBV7-9
TGTGCCAGCAGCTTAGCCGCACTAGCGGGACACAATGAGCAGTTCTTC
CASSLAALAGHNEQFF
>NA|TRBJ1-1|few|TRBV7-2
TGTGCCAGCAGCTTGCGGGGGGGGACCTCCATGAACACTGAAGCTTTCTTT
CASSLRGGTSMNTEAFF
>TRBD1|TRBJ1-1|many|TRBV29-1
TGCAGCGTTGAAGTCAGGGGGGATCGGGAGAACACTGAAGCTTTCTTT
CSVEVRGDRENTEAFF
>TRBD1|TRBJ1-6|many|TRBV5-1
TGCGCCAGCAGCTTGGAGGGGGCGGCTTATTCACCCCTCCACTTT
CASSLEGAAYSPLHF
>NA|TRBJ2-3|few|TRBV2
TGTGCCAGCAGAAGGGAACACTCGGGCACAGATACGCAGTATTTT
CASRREHSGTDTQYF
>NA|TRBJ2-3|NA|TRBV3-1
TGTGCCAGCAGCCAAGCCTCGTCCGGGATACGCCTAAGCACAGATACGCAGTATTTT
CASSQASSGIRLSTDTQYF
>NA|TRBJ2-1|many|TRBV5-1
TGCGCCAGCAGTCTCCCCAGACTGCGCTACAATGAGCAGTTCTTC
CASSLPRLRYNEQFF
>NA|TRBJ2-1|many|TRBV24-1
TGTGCCACCGAAGATACAGGCAATGAGCAGTTCTTC
CATEDTGNEQFF
>NA|TRBJ1-4|many|TRBV15
TGTGCCACCAGCCCCCGGACAACTAATGAAAAACTGTTTTTT
CATSPRTTNEKLFF
>TRBD1|TRBJ2-7|few|TRBV5-6
TGTGCCAGCAGCTTGAGGGGGACAGTCCCCTACGAGCAGTACTTC
CASSLRGTVPYEQYF
>TRBD2|TRBJ2-2|many|TRBV6-5
TGTGCCAGCAGTTCCGGACTAGCGGGATGGGTCACCGGGGAGCTGTTTTTT
CASSSGLAGWVTGELFF
>NA|TRBJ1-1|NA|TRBV6-1
TGTGCCAGCAGATCAGGAGACCGGAACACTGAAGCTTTCTTT
CASRSGDRNTEAFF
>TRBD2|TRBJ2-2|many|TRBV12-3/TRBV12-4
TGTGCCAGCAGTCTGAACCTAGCGGAGGACACCGGGGAGCTGTTTTTT
CASSLNLAEDTGELFF
>NA|TRBJ2-7|few|TRBV15
TGTGCCACCAGCAGAGCTCGGCCGGGGGCCTACGAGCAGTACTTC
CATSRARPGAYEQYF
>NA|TRBJ2-1|few|TRBV27
TGTGCCAGCAGTTTAAGGGGGGGTCTAATAACTTACAATGAGCAGTTCTTC
CASSLRGGLITYNEQFF
>NA|TRBJ1-4|NA|TRBV5-1
TGCGCCAGCAGCTTCTCCAGCCCTAATGAAAAACTGTTTTTT
CASSFSSPNEKLFF
>NA|TRBJ1-2|NA|TRBV28
TGTGCCAGCAAGGACAGTTATGGCTACACCTTC
CASKDSYGYTF
>NA|TRBJ2-1|many|TRBV11-2
TGTGCCAGCAGCCCCCCCGGGACGGTGAACAATGAGCAGTTCTTC
CASSPPGTVNNEQFF
>TRBD1|TRBJ2-2|many|TRBV6-1
TGTGCCAGCAGTAGCCTCGCAGGGGGCATCGGGGAGCTGTTTTTT
CASSSLAGGIGELFF
>TRBD2|TRBJ2-1|NA|TRBV6-5
TGTGCCAGCAGTTTACTCGGACTAGCCTCCGGTGAGCAGTTCTTC
CASSLLGLASGEQFF
>NA|TRBJ2-1|NA|TRBV15
TGTGCCACCAGCGTCTCCGACGGACCCTACAATGAGCAGTTCTTC
CATSVSDGPYNEQFF
>TRBD1|TRBJ2-5|many|TRBV28
TGTGCCAGCAGCGGACAGGGGGCGGTTGAGACCCAGTACTTC
CASSGQGAVETQYF
>NA|TRBJ2-2|many|TRBV12-3/TRBV12-4
TGTGCCAGTGAATGGGAGAACACCGGGGAGCTGTTTTTT
CASEWENTGELFF
>TRBD2|TRBJ2-1|few|TRBV4-2
TGTGCCAGCAGCCAATACGAAGCGGGAGGGCCCTACAATGAGCAGTTCTTC
CASSQYEAGGPYNEQFF
>NA|TRBJ2-3|NA|TRBV6-5
TGTGCCAGCAGTTATGGGCCCGGCACAGATACGCAGTATTTT
CASSYGPGTDTQYF
>NA|TRBJ1-1|few|TRBV6-1
TGTGCCAGCAGAGCAAGGGTGGTCGGGAACACTGAAGCTTTCTTT
CASRARVVGNTEAFF
>NA|TRBJ2-7|NA|TRBV12-3/TRBV12-4
TGTGCCAGCAGTGACAGCCTCCACTACGAGCAGTACTTC
CASSDSLHYEQYF
>TRBD1|TRBJ2-2|many|TRBV5-1
TGCGCCAGCAGACCGGACAGGGGGCTTACCGGGGAGCTGTTTTTT
CASRPDRGLTGELFF
>NA|TRBJ2-4|many|TRBV5-1
TGCGCCAGCAGCTTGGTTGAGAACATGGACAAAAACATTCAGTACTTC
CASSLVENMDKNIQYF
>TRBD2|TRBJ2-7|many|TRBV7-2
TGTGCCAGCAGCCCAGGACTAGCGGGAGGATCCGAGCAGTACTTC
CASSPGLAGGSEQYF
>TRBD2|TRBJ2-7|many|TRBV12-3/TRBV12-4
TGTGCCAGTAGTCCGGGACTAGCGGGAGTTTACGAGCAGTACTTC
CASSPGLAGVYEQYF
>TRBD2|TRBJ2-2|NA|TRBV5-1
TGCGCCAGCAGCTCGATGCGGACTAGTGAATACACCGGGGAGCTGTTTTTT
CASSSMRTSEYTGELFF
>NA|TRBJ1-1|NA|TRBV29-1
TGCAGCGTTAATACAGGGACTCAAGCTTTCTTT
CSVNTGTQAFF
>NA|TRBJ1-5|NA|TRBV6-5
TGTGCCAGCAGTTACAGGAACCCGGTACACAATCAGCCCCAGCATTTT
CASSYRNPVHNQPQHF
>TRBD2|TRBJ2-5|many|TRBV15
TGTGCCACCAGCAGCCGGACTAGTGCAGATCAAGAGACCCAGTACTTC
CATSSRTSADQETQYF
>NA|TRBJ2-5|few|TRBV29-1
TGCAGCGTTGACCAAAGCGGTGTGGCTGGAGAGACCCAGTACTTC
CSVDQSGVAGETQYF
>NA|TRBJ2-7|many|TRBV10-3
TGTGCCATCAGCCGGGACCTTCGATACGAGCAGTACTTC
CAISRDLRYEQYF